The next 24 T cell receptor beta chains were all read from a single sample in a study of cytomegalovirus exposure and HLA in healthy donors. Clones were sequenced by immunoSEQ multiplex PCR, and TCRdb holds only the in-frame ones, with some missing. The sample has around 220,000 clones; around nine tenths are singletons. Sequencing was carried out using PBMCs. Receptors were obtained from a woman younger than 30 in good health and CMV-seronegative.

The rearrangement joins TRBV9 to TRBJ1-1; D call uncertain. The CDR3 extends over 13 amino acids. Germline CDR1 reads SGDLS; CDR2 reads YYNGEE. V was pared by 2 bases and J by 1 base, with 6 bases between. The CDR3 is CASSVLKNTEAFF. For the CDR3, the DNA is TGTGCCAGCAGCGTTCTAAAGAACACTGAAGCTTTCTTT.

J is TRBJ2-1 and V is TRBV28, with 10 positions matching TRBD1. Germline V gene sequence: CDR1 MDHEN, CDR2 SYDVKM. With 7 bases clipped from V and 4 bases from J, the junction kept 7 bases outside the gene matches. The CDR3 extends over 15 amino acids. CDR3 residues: CASNPRQGAYNEQFF. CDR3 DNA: TGTGCCAGCAATCCCAGACAGGGGGCTTACAATGAGCAGTTCTTC. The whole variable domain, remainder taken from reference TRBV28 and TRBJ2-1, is DVKVTQSSRYLVKRTGEKVFLECVQDMDHENMFWYRQDPGLGLRLIYFSYDVKMKEKGDIPEGYSVSREKKERFSLILESASTNQTSMYLCASNPRQGAYNEQFFGPGTRLTVL.

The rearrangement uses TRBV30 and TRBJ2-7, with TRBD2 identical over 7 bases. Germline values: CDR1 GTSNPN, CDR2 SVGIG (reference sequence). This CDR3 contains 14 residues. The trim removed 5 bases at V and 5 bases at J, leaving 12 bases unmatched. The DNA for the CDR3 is TGTGCCTGGGGGTGGGGAGGGGCGCGACACGAGCAGTACTTC. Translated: CAWGWGGARHEQYF.

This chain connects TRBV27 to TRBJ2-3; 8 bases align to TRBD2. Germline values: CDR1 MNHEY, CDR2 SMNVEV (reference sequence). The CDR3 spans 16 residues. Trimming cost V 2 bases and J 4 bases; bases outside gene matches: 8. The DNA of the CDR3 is TGTGCCAGCAGTTTAGAGGTGGGACTAGGGGCAGATACGCAGTATTTT. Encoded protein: CASSLEVGLGADTQYF.

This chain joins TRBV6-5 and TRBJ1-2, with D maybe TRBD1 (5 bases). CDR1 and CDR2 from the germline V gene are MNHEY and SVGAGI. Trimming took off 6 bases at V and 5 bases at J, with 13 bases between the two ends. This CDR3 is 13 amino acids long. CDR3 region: CASSSGGRYGYTF. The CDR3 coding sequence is TGTGCCAGCAGCTCGGGGGGTCGGTATGGCTACACCTTC.

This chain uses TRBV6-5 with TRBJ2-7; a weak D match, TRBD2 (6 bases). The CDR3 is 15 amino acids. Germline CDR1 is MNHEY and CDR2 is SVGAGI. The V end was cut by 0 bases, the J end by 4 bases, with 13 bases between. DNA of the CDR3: TGTGCCAGCAGTTACTCGGTAAGGGGAGGATACGAGCAGTACTTC. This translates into CASSYSVRGGYEQYF.

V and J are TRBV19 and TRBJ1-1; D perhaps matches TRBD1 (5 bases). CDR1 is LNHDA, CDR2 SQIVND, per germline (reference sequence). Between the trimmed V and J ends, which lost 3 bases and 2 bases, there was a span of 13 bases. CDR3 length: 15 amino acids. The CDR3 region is CASSMRGVGNTEAFF. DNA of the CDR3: TGTGCCAGTAGTATGCGGGGCGTGGGAAACACTGAAGCTTTCTTT.

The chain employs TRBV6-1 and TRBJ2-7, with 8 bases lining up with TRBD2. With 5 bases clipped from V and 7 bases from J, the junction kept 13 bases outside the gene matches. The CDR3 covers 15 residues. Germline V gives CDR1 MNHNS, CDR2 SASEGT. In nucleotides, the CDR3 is TGTGCCAGCAGTTTGTATGCGGGAGGTCCGGGGGAGCAGTACTTC. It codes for CASSLYAGGPGEQYF.

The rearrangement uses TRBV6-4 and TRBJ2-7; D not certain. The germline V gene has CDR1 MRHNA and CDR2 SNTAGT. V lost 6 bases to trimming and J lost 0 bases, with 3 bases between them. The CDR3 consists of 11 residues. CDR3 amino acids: CASSHSYEQYF. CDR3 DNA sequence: TGTGCCAGCAGCCACTCCTACGAGCAGTACTTC.

The DNA for the CDR3 is TGTGCCAGCAGCCGTGAAGGGGATTGGGAGACCCAGTACTTC. This sequence encodes CASSREGDWETQYF. V gene TRBV5-4 combines with J gene TRBJ2-5; perhaps TRBD1 as D (5 bases). V was trimmed by 4 bases and J by 5 bases, leaving 15 bases between them. The V gene's germline CDR1 is SGHNT and CDR2 YYREEE (reference sequence). The CDR3 extends over 14 amino acids.

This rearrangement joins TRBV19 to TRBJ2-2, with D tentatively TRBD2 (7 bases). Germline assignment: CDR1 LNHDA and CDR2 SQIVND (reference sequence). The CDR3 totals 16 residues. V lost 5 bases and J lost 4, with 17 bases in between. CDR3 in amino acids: CASSPGGTVPTGELFF. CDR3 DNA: TGTGCCAGTAGTCCGGGGGGCACGGTACCCACCGGGGAGCTGTTTTTT.

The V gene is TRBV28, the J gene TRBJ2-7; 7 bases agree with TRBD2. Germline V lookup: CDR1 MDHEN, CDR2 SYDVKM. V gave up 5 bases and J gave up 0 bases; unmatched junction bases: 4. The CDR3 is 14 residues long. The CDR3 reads CASSAWDYSYEQYF. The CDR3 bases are TGTGCCAGCAGTGCCTGGGACTACTCCTACGAGCAGTACTTC.

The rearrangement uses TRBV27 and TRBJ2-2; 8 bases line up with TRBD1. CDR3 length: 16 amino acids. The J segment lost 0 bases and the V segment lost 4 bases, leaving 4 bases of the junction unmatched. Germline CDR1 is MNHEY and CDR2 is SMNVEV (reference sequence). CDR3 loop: CASSSLDRANTGELFF. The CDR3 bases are TGTGCCAGCAGTTCCTTGGACAGGGCGAACACCGGGGAGCTGTTTTTT.

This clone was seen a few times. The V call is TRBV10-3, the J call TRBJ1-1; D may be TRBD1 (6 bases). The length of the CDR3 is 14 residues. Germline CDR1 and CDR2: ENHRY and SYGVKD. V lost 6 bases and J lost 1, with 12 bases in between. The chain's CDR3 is CAIRATDRNTEAFF. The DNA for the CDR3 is TGTGCCATCAGGGCAACGGACAGGAACACTGAAGCTTTCTTT.

CDR3 loop: CASSLPPTRDEQYF. The DNA of the CDR3 is TGTGCCAGCAGCTTGCCTCCGACCCGGGACGAGCAGTACTTC. The chain has TRBV5-6 and TRBJ2-7; D not resolved. The CDR3 spans 14 residues. Germline V CDR1 and CDR2: SGHDT, YYEEEE. The germline V and J ends were trimmed by 1 base and 5 bases, with 13 bases remaining between them.

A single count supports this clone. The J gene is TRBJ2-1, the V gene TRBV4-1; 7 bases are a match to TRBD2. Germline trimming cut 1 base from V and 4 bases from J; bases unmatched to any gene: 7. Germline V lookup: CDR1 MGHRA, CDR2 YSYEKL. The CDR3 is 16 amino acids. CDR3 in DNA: TGCGCCAGCAGCCAAGTGGGGCTAGCGGAGTACAATGAGCAGTTCTTC. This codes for CASSQVGLAEYNEQFF.

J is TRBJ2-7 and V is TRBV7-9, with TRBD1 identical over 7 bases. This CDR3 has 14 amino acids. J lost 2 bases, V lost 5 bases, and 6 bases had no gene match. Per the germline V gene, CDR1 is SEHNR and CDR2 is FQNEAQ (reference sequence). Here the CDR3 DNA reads TGTGCCAGCAGCCTAACGACAGGGACCTACGAGCAGTACTTC. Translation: CASSLTTGTYEQYF.

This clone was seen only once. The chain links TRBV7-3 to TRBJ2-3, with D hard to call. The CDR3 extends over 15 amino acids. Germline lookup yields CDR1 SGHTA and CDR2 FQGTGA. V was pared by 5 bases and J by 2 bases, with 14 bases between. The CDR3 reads CASSPDGRVTDTQYF. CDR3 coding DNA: TGTGCCAGCAGCCCAGATGGCCGGGTCACAGATACGCAGTATTTT.

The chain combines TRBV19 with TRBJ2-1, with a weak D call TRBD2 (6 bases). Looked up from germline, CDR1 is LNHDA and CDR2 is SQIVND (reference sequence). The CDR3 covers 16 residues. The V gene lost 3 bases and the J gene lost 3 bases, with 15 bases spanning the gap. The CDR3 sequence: CASSIGGLAVYNEQFF. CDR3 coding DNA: TGTGCCAGTAGTATCGGAGGATTAGCGGTCTACAATGAGCAGTTCTTC.

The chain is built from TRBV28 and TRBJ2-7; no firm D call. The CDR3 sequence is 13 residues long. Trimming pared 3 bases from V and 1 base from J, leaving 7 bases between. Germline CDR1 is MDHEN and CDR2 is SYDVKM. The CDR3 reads CASSLASSYEQYF. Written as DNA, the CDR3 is TGTGCCAGCAGTTTGGCCAGTTCCTACGAGCAGTACTTC.

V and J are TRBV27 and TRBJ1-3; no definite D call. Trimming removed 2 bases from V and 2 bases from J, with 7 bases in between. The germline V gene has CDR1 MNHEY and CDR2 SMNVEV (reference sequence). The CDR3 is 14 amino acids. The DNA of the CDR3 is TGTGCCAGCAGTTTACGTGGGCCTGGAAACACCATATATTTT. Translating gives CASSLRGPGNTIYF.

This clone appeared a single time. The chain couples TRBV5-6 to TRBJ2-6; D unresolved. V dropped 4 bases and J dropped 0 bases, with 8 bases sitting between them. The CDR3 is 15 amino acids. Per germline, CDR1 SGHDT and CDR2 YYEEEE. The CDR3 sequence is CASSPRNSGANVLTF. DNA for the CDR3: TGTGCCAGCAGCCCCAGGAACTCTGGGGCCAACGTCCTGACTTTC.

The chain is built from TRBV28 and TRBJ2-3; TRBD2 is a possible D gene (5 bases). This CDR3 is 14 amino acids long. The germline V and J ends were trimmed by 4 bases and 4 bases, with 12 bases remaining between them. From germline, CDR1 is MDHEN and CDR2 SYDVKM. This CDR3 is CASSSTGWADTQYF. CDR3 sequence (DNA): TGTGCCAGCAGTTCTACGGGGTGGGCAGATACGCAGTATTTT.

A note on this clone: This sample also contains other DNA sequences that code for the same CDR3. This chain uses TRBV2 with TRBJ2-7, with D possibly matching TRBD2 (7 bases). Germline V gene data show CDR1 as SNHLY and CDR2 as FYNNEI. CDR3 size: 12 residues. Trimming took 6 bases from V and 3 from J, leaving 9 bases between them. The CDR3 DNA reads TGTGCCAGCAGGGGAGGGGGCTACGAGCAGTACTTC. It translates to CASRGGGYEQYF.